This record concerns one TCR beta chain sequence. The sample comes from a study of blood T cell repertoires in COVID-19. Original handling: Estimates of nucleated cell counts were drawn from the amplification of reference gene primers. TCRdb's copy holds only in-frame clones and misses some; the assay was immunoSEQ multiplex PCR. V and J calls and clone size are copied from that table; D and trimming were computed from the DNA. This sample has under 250,000 clones, with roughly 85% found just once. Ages ranged from about 18 to 90 years, with residence in about 23 US areas. Per the germline V gene, CDR1 is MNHNY and CDR2 is SVGAGI (reference sequence). CDR3 length: 13 amino acids. The germline V and J ends were trimmed by 9 bases and 11 bases, with 22 bases remaining between them.

The clonotype originates from a woman in her forties or fifties who had been exposed to COVID-19. The V and J genes are TRBV6-6 and TRBJ1-1; tentatively, D is TRBD1 (6 bases). The sample consisted of PBMCs or T cells enriched from blood (not recorded which). The CDR3 sequence: CASSPEKPQGAFF. CDR3 DNA sequence: TGTGCCAGTTCCCCTGAGAAGCCCCAGGGGGCTTTCTTT.